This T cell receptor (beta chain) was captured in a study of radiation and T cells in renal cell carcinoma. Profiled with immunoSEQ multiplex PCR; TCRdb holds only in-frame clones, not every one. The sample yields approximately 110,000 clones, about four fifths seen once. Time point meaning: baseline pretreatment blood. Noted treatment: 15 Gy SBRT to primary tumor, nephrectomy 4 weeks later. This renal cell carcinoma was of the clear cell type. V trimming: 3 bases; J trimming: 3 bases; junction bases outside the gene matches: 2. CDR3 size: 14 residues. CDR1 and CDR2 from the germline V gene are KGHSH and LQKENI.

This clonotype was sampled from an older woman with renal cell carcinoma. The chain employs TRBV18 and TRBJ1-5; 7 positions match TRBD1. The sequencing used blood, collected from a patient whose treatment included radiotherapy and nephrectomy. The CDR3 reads CASSPGTDNQPQHF. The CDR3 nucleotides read TGTGCCAGCTCACCTGGGACAGACAATCAGCCCCAGCATTTT.